The rows below give T cell receptor beta chains drawn from one sample of a study of human T cells and chemical hapten exposure. MiXCR, run by TCRdb on the RACE reads, gives a single entry per CDR3 protein. Of fewer than 130,000 distinct CDR3 sequences in the sample, approximately 11% were seen once. Source: whole blood, taken in connection with sensitization to the hapten diphenylcyclopropenone (DPC). The receptors shown here come from a woman aged 40-49 years with alopecia areata. Some clones in this sample may be carry-over from other donors' samples. CDR3s include the opening cysteine and the closing phenylalanine or tryptophan. The order of the fields is J gene, V gene, D gene, clone size, CDR3 protein, CDR3 DNA. The D gene is left open where the match is weak. The size entry is marked missing in some rows and otherwise reads once, few, many or a size class.

TRBJ2-7 | TRBV12-5 | . | . | CASGLVGRDEQYF | TGTGCTAGTGGTTTGGTAGGCAGGGACGAGCAGTACTTC
TRBJ1-2 | TRBV30 | . | few | CAWRTGFGYGYTF | TGTGCCTGGAGAACAGGGTTCGGCTATGGCTACACCTTC
TRBJ2-7 | TRBV24-1 | . | . | CATSTEEGYEQYF | TGTGCCACCTCAACGGAGGAGGGTTACGAGCAGTACTTC
TRBJ1-2 | TRBV19 | . | many | CASRWGTNYGYTF | TGTGCCAGTCGGTGGGGGACTAACTATGGCTACACCTTC
TRBJ1-1 | TRBV28 | . | . | CASKKQGIGGDTEAFF | TGTGCCAGCAAAAAACAGGGAATTGGAGGAGACACTGAAGCTTTCTTT
TRBJ2-1 | TRBV6-4 | TRBD1 | few | CASSGKRQGAYNEQFF | TGTGCCAGCAGTGGAAAGAGACAGGGTGCCTACAATGAGCAGTTCTTC
TRBJ2-6 | TRBV4-3 | . | . | CASSQDHGSGANVLTF | TGCGCCAGCAGCCAAGACCATGGCTCTGGGGCCAACGTCCTGACTTTC
TRBJ2-6 | TRBV7-9 | TRBD1 | many | CASSPGRGQWSSGANVLTF | TGTGCCAGCAGCCCAGGCAGGGGACAGTGGTCCTCTGGGGCCAACGTCCTGACTTTC
TRBJ2-1 | TRBV5-6 | . | . | CASSLAQRLGVTEQFF | TGTGCCAGCAGCTTGGCCCAGAGGCTGGGGGTGACTGAGCAGTTCTTC
TRBJ2-7 | TRBV20-1 | TRBD2 | . | CSATGGPSGSSYEQYF | TGCAGTGCTACAGGAGGGCCTAGCGGGAGCTCCTACGAGCAGTACTTC
TRBJ2-1 | TRBV29-1 | . | many | CSAEVGNYNEQFF | TGCAGCGCCGAGGTAGGGAACTACAATGAGCAGTTCTTC
TRBJ2-7 | TRBV18 | TRBD1 | . | CVSSPLATTDRGGYEQYF | TGTGTCAGCTCACCACTTGCAACTACCGACAGGGGCGGATACGAGCAGTACTTC
TRBJ2-3 | TRBV15 | . | many | CATSGSGANTDTQYF | TGTGCCACCAGCGGGAGCGGTGCGAACACAGATACGCAGTATTTT
TRBJ2-5 | TRBV11-2 | TRBD1 | . | CASSLTLVPGTGQETQYF | TGTGCCAGCAGCCTCACACTGGTACCCGGGACAGGGCAAGAGACCCAGTACTTC
TRBJ2-1 | TRBV11-2 | . | . | CASSPQAGSREQFF | TGTGCCAGCAGCCCCCAGGCGGGGAGCCGTGAGCAGTTCTTC
TRBJ2-7 | TRBV11-3 | . | many | CASSPGPGSYEQYF | TGTGCCAGCAGCCCGGGACCGGGCTCCTACGAGCAGTACTTC
TRBJ2-7 | TRBV29-1 | TRBD1 | few | CSGQGAYEQYF | TGCAGCGGACAGGGGGCCTACGAGCAGTACTTC
TRBJ1-4 | TRBV20-1 | . | few | CSASDATNEKLFF | TGCAGTGCTAGTGATGCAACTAATGAAAAACTGTTTTTT
TRBJ1-1 | TRBV5-1 | . | many | CASSFGQGAEAFF | TGCGCCAGCAGCTTTGGGCAGGGAGCTGAAGCTTTCTTT
TRBJ1-6 | TRBV19 | . | few | CASSISLGRAWTPLHF | TGTGCCAGTAGTATCTCCTTGGGCAGGGCATGGACACCCCTCCACTTT
TRBJ2-5 | TRBV20-1 | TRBD2 | many | CSAPVAGGQQTQYF | TGCAGTGCCCCCGTAGCGGGGGGGCAACAGACCCAGTACTTC
TRBJ2-7 | TRBV20-1 | TRBD2 | few | CSARGVASGDYEQYF | TGCAGTGCTAGGGGCGTGGCTAGCGGGGACTACGAGCAGTACTTC
TRBJ2-1 | TRBV7-2 | TRBD1 | . | CASSPRTGTYNEQFF | TGTGCCAGCAGCCCTCGGACAGGGACCTACAATGAGCAGTTCTTC
TRBJ2-7 | TRBV20-1 | . | . | CSASPRTARYEQYF | TGCAGTGCTAGTCCCAGGACAGCGAGATACGAGCAGTACTTC
TRBJ2-7 | TRBV28 | . | . | CASSLTGASHEQYF | TGTGCCAGCAGTTTAACGGGGGCGAGCCACGAGCAGTACTTC
TRBJ2-7 | TRBV7-9 | . | few | CASSHGTAREQYF | TGTGCCAGCAGCCACGGGACTGCCCGAGAGCAGTACTTC
TRBJ1-5 | TRBV24-1 | . | many | CATGGGEYQPQHF | TGTGCCACCGGAGGTGGGGAGTATCAGCCCCAGCATTTT
TRBJ2-2 | TRBV2 | . | few | CASSATETGELFF | TGTGCCAGCAGTGCTACGGAAACCGGGGAGCTGTTTTTT
TRBJ1-1 | TRBV20-1 | TRBD1 | few | CSASGQGGQTNTEAFF | TGCAGTGCTAGCGGGCAGGGGGGTCAGACGAACACTGAAGCTTTCTTT
TRBJ2-3 | TRBV4-3 | TRBD2 | . | CASSQGGAGGSADTQYF | TGCGCCAGCAGCCAAGGGGGTGCGGGGGGGTCAGCAGATACGCAGTATTTT
TRBJ2-3 | TRBV7-2 | . | many | CASSLFTDTQYF | TGTGCCAGCAGCTTGTTCACAGATACGCAGTATTTT
TRBJ1-5 | TRBV24-1 | . | many | CATSDLSQPQHF | TGTGCCACCAGTGATTTGAGTCAGCCCCAGCATTTT
TRBJ2-3 | TRBV19 | TRBD2 | many | CASSIGSGTRGDTQYF | TGTGCCAGTAGTATAGGTTCCGGGACTAGGGGAGATACGCAGTATTTT
TRBJ2-2 | TRBV4-2 | TRBD2 | few | CASSQVGAGEAGELFF | TGTGCCAGCAGCCAAGTTGGAGCGGGAGAAGCCGGGGAGCTGTTTTTT
TRBJ2-6 | TRBV7-2 | . | . | CASSPPLGVSGANVLTF | TGTGCCAGCAGCCCTCCGTTAGGGGTCTCTGGGGCCAACGTCCTGACTTTC
TRBJ1-1 | TRBV14 | TRBD1 | . | CASSQALSVRGTEAFF | TGTGCCAGCAGCCAAGCTCTATCGGTCAGGGGGACTGAAGCTTTCTTT
TRBJ2-7 | TRBV27 | . | many | CASSLLGGPYEQYF | TGTGCCAGCAGTTTATTGGGCGGACCCTACGAGCAGTACTTC
TRBJ1-6 | TRBV7-2 | . | few | CASSLLWVKNSPLHF | TGTGCCAGCAGCTTATTATGGGTGAAGAATTCACCCCTCCACTTT
TRBJ2-2 | TRBV14 | TRBD1 | few | CASSQDRFARGTVGELFF | TGTGCCAGCAGCCAAGATCGGTTTGCCAGGGGGACCGTCGGGGAGCTGTTTTTT
TRBJ1-2 | TRBV7-9 | . | . | CASTQQGPVGYTF | TGTGCCAGCACCCAGCAGGGGCCAGTTGGCTACACCTTC
TRBJ2-5 | TRBV12-3/TRBV12-4 | . | few | CASGDGRGRETQYF | TGTGCCAGCGGAGATGGGAGGGGGCGAGAGACCCAGTACTTC
TRBJ2-7 | TRBV20-1 | TRBD1 | few | CSHSSGTAYEQYF | TGCAGCCATTCATCCGGGACAGCCTACGAGCAGTACTTC
TRBJ1-2 | TRBV3-2 | . | many | CASSPRTGANYGYTF | TGTGCCAGCAGCCCCCGGACAGGGGCAAACTATGGCTACACCTTC
TRBJ2-5 | TRBV14 | . | . | CASSRLLGQETQYF | TGTGCCAGCAGCCGACTATTGGGGCAAGAGACCCAGTACTTC
TRBJ2-3 | TRBV19 | . | few | CASSIGGLTDTQYF | TGTGCCAGTAGTATAGGTGGACTCACAGATACGCAGTATTTT
TRBJ1-1 | TRBV29-1 | . | few | CSVERVSGTEAFF | TGCAGCGTTGAAAGGGTATCAGGCACTGAAGCTTTCTTT
TRBJ2-1 | TRBV5-4 | TRBD1 | . | CASSPTSGTGGGEQFF | TGTGCCAGCAGCCCGACCTCCGGGACAGGTGGCGGTGAGCAGTTCTTC
TRBJ1-1 | TRBV12-3/TRBV12-4 | . | . | CASSQTPPGRSTEAFF | TGTGCCAGCAGTCAAACCCCTCCGGGGCGGAGCACTGAAGCTTTCTTT
TRBJ2-1 | TRBV7-3 | . | many | CASSPRRGGDEQFF | TGTGCCAGCAGCCCGAGGAGGGGTGGGGATGAGCAGTTCTTC
TRBJ1-4 | TRBV21-1 | . | . | CASSPPDGAANEKLFF | TGTGCCAGCAGCCCCCCGGACGGGGCCGCTAATGAAAAACTGTTTTTT
TRBJ2-3 | TRBV6-5 | . | . | CASSRGSGTDTQYF | TGTGCCAGCAGCCGGGGCTCAGGCACAGATACGCAGTATTTT
TRBJ1-2 | TRBV7-9 | . | . | CASSSPFSGYGYTF | TGTGCCAGCAGCTCCCCCTTTTCCGGGTATGGCTACACCTTC
TRBJ1-2 | TRBV2 | TRBD1 | . | CASSLEADRGFYGYTF | TGTGCCAGCAGTCTGGAAGCGGACAGGGGGTTCTATGGCTACACCTTC
TRBJ1-1 | TRBV20-1 | . | . | CSAIRGGDTEAFF | TGCAGTGCGATACGGGGCGGGGACACTGAAGCTTTCTTT
TRBJ2-1 | TRBV7-2 | TRBD1 | few | CASSLGTGGLYNEQFF | TGTGCCAGCAGCTTAGGTACAGGGGGCCTCTACAATGAGCAGTTCTTC
TRBJ2-7 | TRBV11-2 | . | . | CASSLSARDAYEQYF | TGTGCCAGCAGCTTAAGTGCCAGGGACGCCTACGAGCAGTACTTC
TRBJ1-4 | TRBV20-1 | . | . | CSAPRGTLIETNEKLFF | TGCAGTGCCCCAAGGGGGACTCTAATTGAGACTAATGAAAAACTGTTTTTT
TRBJ2-1 | TRBV7-2 | . | many | CASSLVNSGTLNF | TGTGCCAGCAGCTTAGTAAACTCTGGGACTCTCAACTTC
TRBJ2-5 | TRBV30 | . | few | CAWSRETQYF | TGTGCCTGGAGTCGAGAGACCCAGTACTTC